This entry lists 21 T cell receptor beta chains sequenced from one sample in a study of CD4 T cells in relation to SARS-CoV-2 and coronaviruses. Profiling relied on immunoSEQ multiplex PCR, and the TCRdb table lists in-frame clones only, not all of them. In the table there are 65,000 or so clones, 87% of which are singletons. Unexposed donor CD4+ T cells date from 2011-2018, before the COVID-19 pandemic. The sample comprised memory CD4+ T cells from PBMCs. These receptors were collected from a human donor in good health.

The V and J genes are TRBV7-6 and TRBJ2-2; D is unresolved. Between the trimmed V and J ends, which lost 2 bases and 7 bases, there was a span of 14 bases. This CDR3 has 15 residues. CDR1 is SGHVS and CDR2 is FNYEAQ in the germline V gene. Here the CDR3 reads CASSLRSTLDGELFF. The CDR3 region has the DNA TGTGCCAGCAGCTTACGCTCCACTCTAGACGGGGAGCTGTTTTTT.

The rearrangement links TRBV2 to TRBJ2-2; D gene unclear. V was cut by 6 bases and J by 7 bases, with 12 bases left in between. In germline, CDR1 is SNHLY, CDR2 FYNNEI. There are 13 residues in the CDR3. CDR3 in DNA: TGTGCCAGCAGCGTCATTAATCGCGGGGAGCTGTTTTTT. Protein sequence: CASSVINRGELFF.

The genes are TRBV29-1 and TRBJ2-1; TRBD2 is a possible D gene (6 bases). V was clipped by 6 bases and J by 9 bases, with 21 bases between them. Looked up from germline, CDR1 is SQVTM and CDR2 is ANQGSEA. This CDR3 contains 14 residues. CDR3 sequence reads: CSVDDGGVLVEQFF. In DNA, the CDR3 is TGCAGCGTCGACGACGGCGGGGTATTAGTTGAGCAGTTCTTC.

This sequence joins TRBV15 and TRBJ1-1; D not certain. The CDR3 is made up of 15 amino acids. Trimming removed 5 bases at V and 7 bases at J, with 20 bases between. CDR1 and CDR2 from the germline V gene are LNHNV and YYDKDF (reference sequence). This CDR3 reads CATSARLIRQHEAFF. DNA for the CDR3: TGTGCCACCAGCGCACGCCTAATCCGCCAGCATGAAGCTTTCTTT.

The genes are TRBV18 and TRBJ2-3; possible D gene TRBD1, 5 bases. Germline V gene data show CDR1 as KGHSH and CDR2 as LQKENI. V was cut by 0 bases and J by 0 bases, with 10 bases left in between. This CDR3 is 16 amino acids long. The CDR3 nucleotides read TGTGCCAGCTCACCACCGAATGCAGGGAGCACAGATACGCAGTATTTT. It is translated as CASSPPNAGSTDTQYF.

The chain recombines TRBV3-1 (or the pseudogene TRBV3-2) with TRBJ2-1, with 9 bases matching TRBD2. This CDR3 comprises 11 residues. The V and J ends lost 5 bases and 13 bases, in that order; junction bases with no gene match: 3. Germline V gene lookup returns CDR1 LGHDT and CDR2 YNNKEL (reference sequence). The CDR3 DNA reads as TGTGCCAGCAGCTTAGCGGGAGTACAGTTCTTC. It encodes CASSLAGVQFF.

The rearrangement uses TRBV12-3 or TRBV12-4 and TRBJ2-4, with D possibly being TRBD1 or TRBD2 (5 bases each). This CDR3 has 13 residues. V was shortened by 6 bases and J by 12 bases, with 18 bases between the two germline ends. DNA of the CDR3: TGTGCCAGCAGGCTTGCCGGGACCGGTGCTCAGTACTTC. It translates to CASRLAGTGAQYF.

The chain uses TRBV6-5 and TRBJ1-1; D ambiguous. Looked up from germline, CDR1 is MNHEY and CDR2 is SVGAGI. Trimming stripped 10 bases from V and 1 base from J, with 7 bases between. The CDR3 runs 11 residues. The CDR3 nucleotides are TGTGCCATCGACGGGAACACTGAAGCTTTCTTT. This encodes CAIDGNTEAFF.

The J gene is TRBJ2-5, the V gene TRBV4-1; TRBD1 aligns across 11 bases. After removal of 0 bases from V and 8 bases from J, the junction contained 5 bases not matched to a gene. This CDR3 spans 15 amino acids. CDR1 and CDR2 from the germline V gene are MGHRA and YSYEKL. The CDR3 coding sequence is TGCGCCAGCAGCCAAGAGGGACAGGGGGGGCTTACCCAGTACTTC. It encodes CASSQEGQGGLTQYF.

V usage is TRBV5-4 and J usage is TRBJ2-7; possible D gene TRBD1, 6 bases. The CDR3 runs 14 residues. Looked up from germline, CDR1 is SGHNT and CDR2 is YYREEE (reference sequence). V gave up 2 bases and J gave up 4 bases, with 13 bases separating them. CDR3 nucleotides: TGTGCCAGCAGCTTAAACACTGGACAGTACGAGCAGTACTTC. Translation gives CASSLNTGQYEQYF. Full variable domain (rest looked up from reference TRBV5-4 and TRBJ2-7): ETGVTQSPTHLIKTRGQQVTLRCSSQSGHNTVSWYQQALGQGPQFIFQYYREEENGRGNFPPRFSGLQFPNYSSELNVNALELDDSALYLCASSLNTGQYEQYFGPGTRLTVT.

This chain joins TRBV5-4 and TRBJ2-6; 8 nucleotides align to TRBD1. V shed 2 bases and J 6 bases; nucleotides not matched to a gene: 4. CDR3 size: 15 residues. CDR1 and CDR2 from the germline V gene are SGHNT and YYREEE (reference sequence). Written as DNA, the CDR3 is TGTGCCAGCAGCTTACCGGGACAGGCGGCCAACGTCCTGACTTTC. Its protein is CASSLPGQAANVLTF.

The chain recombines TRBV7-9 with TRBJ1-5, with 8 nucleotides matching TRBD1. Germline-derived CDR1 and CDR2 are SEHNR and FQNEAQ (reference sequence). The CDR3 is made up of 19 amino acids. J lost 0 bases, V lost 2 bases, and 12 bases had no gene match. The CDR3 coding sequence is TGTGCCAGCAGCTTAATTTACGGGACAGGAAGATATAGCAATCAGCCCCAGCATTTT. This translates into CASSLIYGTGRYSNQPQHF.

The rearrangement joins TRBV18 to TRBJ1-5; D not certain. The CDR3 is 14 amino acids. Trimming stripped 2 bases from V and 5 bases from J, with 10 bases between. The V gene's germline CDR1 is KGHSH and CDR2 LQKENI. The CDR3 nucleotides read TGTGCCAGCTCACCAGAGGAGGCGGATCAGCCCCAGCATTTT. It is translated as CASSPEEADQPQHF.

The chain carries TRBV6-5 and TRBJ1-2; no clear D gene. Germline V gives CDR1 MNHEY, CDR2 SVGAGI. The CDR3 consists of 14 residues. Trimming shortened V by 3 bases and J by 2 bases, and 10 bases separated the two germline ends. The CDR3 protein is CASSYSTANYGYTF. In DNA form, the CDR3 reads TGTGCCAGCAGTTATAGCACAGCCAACTATGGCTACACCTTC.

The chain joins TRBV28 to TRBJ2-7; TRBD1 matches at 7 bases. CDR1 MDHEN and CDR2 SYDVKM come from the germline V gene. J lost 7 bases, V lost 5 bases, and 8 bases had no gene match. The CDR3 is made up of 13 amino acids. The CDR3 protein is CASSESDRDEQYF. The CDR3 DNA is TGTGCCAGCAGTGAATCCGACAGGGATGAGCAGTACTTC.

The chain couples TRBV7-9 to TRBJ2-3; no definite D call. Per the germline V gene, CDR1 is SEHNR and CDR2 is FQNEAQ (reference sequence). V was clipped by 2 bases and J by 2 bases, with 8 bases between them. This CDR3 is 14 amino acids long. In nucleotides, the CDR3 is TGTGCCAGCAGCTTAACGATCGCCACAGATACGCAGTATTTT. Its translation is CASSLTIATDTQYF.

The chain employs TRBV24-1 and TRBJ1-2, with 8 nucleotides matching TRBD1. From germline, CDR1 is KGHDR and CDR2 SFDVKD. The CDR3 is 16 residues long. V was pared by 3 bases and J by 4 bases, with 9 bases of the junction left unmatched. The chain's CDR3 is CATSDTGTGGIYGYTF. The CDR3 coding sequence is TGTGCCACCAGTGATACCGGGACAGGTGGAATCTATGGCTACACCTTC.

The chain uses TRBV28 and TRBJ1-3; D perhaps matches TRBD1 (5 bases). Germline V CDR1 and CDR2: MDHEN, SYDVKM. CDR3 length: 14 amino acids. The germline V and J ends were trimmed by 6 bases and 0 bases, with 9 bases remaining between them. The CDR3 loop reads CASSRVSSGNTIYF. CDR3 nucleotide sequence: TGTGCCAGCAGCAGGGTTTCCTCTGGAAACACCATATATTTT. The full variable domain, with the rest looked up from reference TRBV28 and TRBJ1-3, is DVKVTQSSRYLVKRTGEKVFLECVQDMDHENMFWYRQDPGLGLRLIYFSYDVKMKEKGDIPEGYSVSREKKERFSLILESASTNQTSMYLCASSRVSSGNTIYFGEGSWLTVV.

The chain couples TRBV25-1 to TRBJ1-1; 8 nucleotides align to TRBD1. Germline loops: CDR1 MGHDK, CDR2 SYGVNS. This CDR3 has 13 amino acids. J was trimmed by 5 bases and V by 6 bases; bases with no gene match: 5. CDR3 sequence: CASRGQGGTEAFF. In nucleotides, the CDR3 is TGTGCCAGCAGAGGACAGGGAGGAACTGAAGCTTTCTTT.

CDR3 coding DNA: TGTGCCAGCCAAGGGGGGGCTAATGAAAAACTGTTTTTT. Encoded protein: CASQGGANEKLFF. The chain has TRBV6-5 and TRBJ1-4; maybe TRBD1 (6 bases). Germline V lookup: CDR1 MNHEY, CDR2 SVGAGI. Trimming removed 8 bases from V and 3 bases from J, with 10 bases in between. This CDR3 comprises 13 residues.

This chain links TRBV19 with TRBJ2-3, with D uncertain. In germline, CDR1 is LNHDA, CDR2 SQIVND (reference sequence). This CDR3 spans 16 amino acids. V lost 0 bases, J lost 2 bases, and 12 bases lay in between. The CDR3 nucleotides read TGTGCCAGTAGTATAGATGGCCTAAATCCCACAGATACGCAGTATTTT. Translating it yields CASSIDGLNPTDTQYF.